Below, one T cell receptor (beta chain) is given with its context. The antigen remains unidentified. The sample belongs to a study of shared clonotypes between healthy human individuals. Overall study: CD4 naive and memory got three plates each, CD8 naive two, CD8 memory one.

A split of CD4+ cells into CD45RA+ naive and CD45RA-negative memory subsets was performed. Data came from immunoSEQ multiplex PCR; TCRdb stores just in-frame clones and leaves some out. Of approximately 2.5 million clones listed, roughly 92% are singletons. This CDR3 has 15 residues. Germline values: CDR1 ENHRY, CDR2 SYGVKD. V shed 5 bases, J shed 9 bases, and the junction held 8 bases outside the gene matches. General study findings and limits: The small donor group covered limited genetic and exposure diversity. Inspection by rarefaction showed sorted-subset sequencing to be incomplete despite large depth.

The rearrangement uses TRBV10-3 and TRBJ2-1, with TRBD1 matching 12 bases. The source material was naive CD4+ T cells sorted from blood. Subset described: CD45RA+ positively selected. The TCR was taken from a man younger than 35 in good health. The DNA of the CDR3 is TGTGCCATCAGTTCGGGACAGGGGGCGTTTAGTGAGCAGTTCTTC. It encodes CAISSGQGAFSEQFF.